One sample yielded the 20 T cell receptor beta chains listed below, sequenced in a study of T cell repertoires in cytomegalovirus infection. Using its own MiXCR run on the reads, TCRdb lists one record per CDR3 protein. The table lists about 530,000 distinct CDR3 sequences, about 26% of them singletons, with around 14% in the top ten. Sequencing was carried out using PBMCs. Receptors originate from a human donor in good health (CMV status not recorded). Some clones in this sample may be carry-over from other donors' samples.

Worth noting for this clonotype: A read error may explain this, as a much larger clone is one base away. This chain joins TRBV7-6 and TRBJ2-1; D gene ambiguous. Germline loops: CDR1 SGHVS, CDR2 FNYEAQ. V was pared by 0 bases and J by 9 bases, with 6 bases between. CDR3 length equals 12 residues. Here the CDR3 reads CASSLAGCEQFF. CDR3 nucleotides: TGTGCCAGCAGCTTAGCGGGGTGTGAGCAGTTCTTC. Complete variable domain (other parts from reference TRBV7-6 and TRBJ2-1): GAGVSQSPRYKVTKRGQDVALRCDPISGHVSLYWYRQALGQGPEFLTYFNYEAQQDKSGLPNDRFSAERPEGSISTLTIQRTEQRDSAMYRCASSLAGCEQFFGPGTRLTVL.

The CDR3: CASSYRTSGRTSYNEQFF. The CDR3 DNA is TGTGCCAGCAGTTACAGGACTAGCGGGAGAACGTCCTACAATGAGCAGTTCTTC. The chain carries TRBV6-5 and TRBJ2-1, with TRBD2 matching 13 bases. V lost 2 bases, J lost 1 base, and 5 bases stayed unmatched. CDR3 length equals 18 residues. Germline V lookup: CDR1 MNHEY, CDR2 SVGAGI.

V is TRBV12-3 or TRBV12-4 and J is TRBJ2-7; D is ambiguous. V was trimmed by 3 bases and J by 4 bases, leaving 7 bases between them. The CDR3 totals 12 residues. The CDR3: CASSFSPYEQYF. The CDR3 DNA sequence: TGTGCCAGCAGTTTCAGTCCGTACGAGCAGTACTTC.

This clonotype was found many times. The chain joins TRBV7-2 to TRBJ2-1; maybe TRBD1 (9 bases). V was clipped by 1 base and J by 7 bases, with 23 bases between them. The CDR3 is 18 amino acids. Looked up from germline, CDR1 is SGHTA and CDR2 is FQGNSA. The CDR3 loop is CASSLEMGGTGTRNEQFF. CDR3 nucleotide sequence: TGTGCCAGCAGCTTAGAAATGGGAGGGACAGGGACTAGAAATGAGCAGTTCTTC. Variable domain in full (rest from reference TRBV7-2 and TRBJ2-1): GAGVSQSPSNKVTEKGKDVELRCDPISGHTALYWYRQSLGQGLEFLIYFQGNSAPDKSGLPSDRFSAERTGGSVSTLTIQRTQQEDSAVYLCASSLEMGGTGTRNEQFFGPGTRLTVL.

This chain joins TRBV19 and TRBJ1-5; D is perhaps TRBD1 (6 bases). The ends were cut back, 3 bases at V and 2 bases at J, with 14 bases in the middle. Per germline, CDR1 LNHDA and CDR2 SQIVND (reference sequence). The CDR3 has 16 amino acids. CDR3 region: CASSMWQGIGNQPQHF. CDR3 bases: TGTGCCAGTAGTATGTGGCAGGGGATAGGCAATCAGCCCCAGCATTTT.

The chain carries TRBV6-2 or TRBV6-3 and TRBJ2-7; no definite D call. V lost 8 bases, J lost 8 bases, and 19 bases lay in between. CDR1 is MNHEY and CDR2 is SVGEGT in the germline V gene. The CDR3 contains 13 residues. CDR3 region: CASSTQQREKQYF. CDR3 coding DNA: TGTGCCAGCTCCACCCAGCAAAGAGAGAAGCAGTACTTC.

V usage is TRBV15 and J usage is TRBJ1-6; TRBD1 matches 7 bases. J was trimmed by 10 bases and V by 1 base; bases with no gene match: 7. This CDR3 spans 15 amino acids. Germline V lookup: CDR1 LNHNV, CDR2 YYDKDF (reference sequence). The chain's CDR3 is CATSRGQGVGSPLHF. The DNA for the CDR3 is TGTGCCACCAGCAGAGGACAGGGCGTTGGGTCACCCCTCCACTTT. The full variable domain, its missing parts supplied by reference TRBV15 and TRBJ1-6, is DAMVIQNPRYQVTQFGKPVTLSCSQTLNHNVMYWYQQKSSQAPKLLFHYYDKDFNNEADTPDNFQSRRPNTSFCFLDIRSPGLGDTAMYLCATSRGQGVGSPLHFGNGTRLTVT.

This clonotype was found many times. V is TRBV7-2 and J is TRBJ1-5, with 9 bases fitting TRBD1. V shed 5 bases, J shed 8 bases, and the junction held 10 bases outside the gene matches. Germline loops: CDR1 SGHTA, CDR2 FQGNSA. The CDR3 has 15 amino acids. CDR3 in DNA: TGTGCCAGCAGCGCGATCAACAGGGGGCAGGAGCCCCAGCATTTT. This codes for CASSAINRGQEPQHF.

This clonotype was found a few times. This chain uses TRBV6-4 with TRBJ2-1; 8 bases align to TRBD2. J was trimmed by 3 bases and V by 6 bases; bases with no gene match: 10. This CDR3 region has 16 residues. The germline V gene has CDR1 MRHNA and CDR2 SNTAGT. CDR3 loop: CASRTNGGVVYNEQFF. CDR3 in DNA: TGTGCCAGCAGAACCAACGGGGGGGTGGTCTACAATGAGCAGTTCTTC.

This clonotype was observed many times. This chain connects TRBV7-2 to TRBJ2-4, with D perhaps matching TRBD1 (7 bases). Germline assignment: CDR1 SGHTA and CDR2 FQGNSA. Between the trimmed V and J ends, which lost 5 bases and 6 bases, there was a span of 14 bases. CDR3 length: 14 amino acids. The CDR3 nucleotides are TGTGCCAGCAGCCCCCAGGGGGGAGGAAACATTCAGTACTTC. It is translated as CASSPQGGGNIQYF.

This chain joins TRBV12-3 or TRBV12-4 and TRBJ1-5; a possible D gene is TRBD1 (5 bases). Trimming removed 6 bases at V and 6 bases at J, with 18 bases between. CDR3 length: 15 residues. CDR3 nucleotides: TGTGCCAGCAGGGCTTCAGCCTGGGGGGGTCAGCCCCAGCATTTT. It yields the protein CASRASAWGGQPQHF.

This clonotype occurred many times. CDR3 amino acids: CASSHKQGNAGDTQYF. CDR3 DNA sequence: TGTGCCAGCAGCCACAAACAGGGAAACGCGGGGGATACGCAGTATTTT. The chain carries TRBV7-2 and TRBJ2-3; D is perhaps TRBD1 or TRBD2 (6 bases each). The CDR3 extends over 16 amino acids. The germline V gene encodes CDR1 SGHTA and CDR2 FQGNSA. V lost 5 bases and J lost 6, with 21 bases in between.

For the CDR3, the DNA is TGTGCCAGCAGCAACCGGGACAGGGGGCAAAATGAGCAGTTCTTC. Protein sequence: CASSNRDRGQNEQFF. The chain has TRBV7-9 and TRBJ2-1; TRBD1 agrees at 12 bases. The CDR3 is made up of 15 amino acids. CDR1 is SEHNR, CDR2 FQNEAQ, per germline (reference sequence). With 5 bases clipped from V and 7 bases from J, the junction kept 6 bases outside the gene matches.

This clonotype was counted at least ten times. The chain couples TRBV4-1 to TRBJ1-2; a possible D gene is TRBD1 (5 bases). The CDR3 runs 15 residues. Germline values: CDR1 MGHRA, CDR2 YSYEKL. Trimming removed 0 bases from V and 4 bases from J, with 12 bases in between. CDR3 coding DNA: TGCGCCAGCAGCCAAGACGACAGCCCGCTCTATGGCTACACCTTC. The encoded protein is CASSQDDSPLYGYTF.

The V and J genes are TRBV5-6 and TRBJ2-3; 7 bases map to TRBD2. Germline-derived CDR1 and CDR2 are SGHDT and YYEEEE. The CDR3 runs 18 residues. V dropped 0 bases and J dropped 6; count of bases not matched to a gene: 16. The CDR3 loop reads CASSLVTTLGREGDTQYF. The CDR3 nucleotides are TGTGCCAGCAGCTTGGTTACGACGTTGGGCAGGGAGGGGGATACGCAGTATTTT.

In DNA, the CDR3 is TGTGCCAGCACCCAAAGCGGGACTAGCACAGATACGCAGTATTTT. It encodes CASTQSGTSTDTQYF. The chain joins TRBV12-3 or TRBV12-4 to TRBJ2-3; 7 nucleotides align to TRBD2. V gave up 7 bases and J gave up 0 bases; unmatched junction bases: 7. The CDR3 is 15 residues long.

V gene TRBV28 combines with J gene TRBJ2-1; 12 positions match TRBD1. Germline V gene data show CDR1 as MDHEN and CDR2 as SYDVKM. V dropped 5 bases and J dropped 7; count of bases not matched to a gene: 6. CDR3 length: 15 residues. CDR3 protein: CASSPGTGGRNEQFF. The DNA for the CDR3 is TGTGCCAGCAGTCCCGGGACAGGGGGCCGAAATGAGCAGTTCTTC.

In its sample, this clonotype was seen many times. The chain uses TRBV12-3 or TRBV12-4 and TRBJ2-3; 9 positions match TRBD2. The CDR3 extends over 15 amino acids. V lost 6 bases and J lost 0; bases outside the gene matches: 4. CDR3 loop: CASSAGLASTDTQYF. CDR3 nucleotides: TGTGCCAGCAGCGCGGGACTAGCTAGCACAGATACGCAGTATTTT.

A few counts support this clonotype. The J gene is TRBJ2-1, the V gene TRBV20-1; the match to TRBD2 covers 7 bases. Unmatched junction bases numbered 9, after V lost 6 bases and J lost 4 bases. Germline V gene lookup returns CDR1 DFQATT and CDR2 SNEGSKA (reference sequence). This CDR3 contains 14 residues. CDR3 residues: CSAETSDVYNEQFF. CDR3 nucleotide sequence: TGCAGTGCCGAAACTAGCGATGTATACAATGAGCAGTTCTTC.

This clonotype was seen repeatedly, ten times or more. CDR3 sequence reads: CASSLASGTGYGKETQYF. CDR3 DNA sequence: TGTGCCAGCAGCTTAGCTTCCGGGACAGGGTATGGCAAAGAGACCCAGTACTTC. V usage is TRBV7-9 and J usage is TRBJ2-5; 9 bases map to TRBD1. The CDR3 length is 18 residues. Germline V gene lookup returns CDR1 SEHNR and CDR2 FQNEAQ (reference sequence). J was trimmed by 3 bases and V by 0 bases; bases with no gene match: 11.